This TCR beta chain was sequenced for a study of T cell responses to AZD1222 COVID-19 vaccine. Study results and caveats: White British ancestry dominated among donors, who included more females, and clonal diversity was possibly underestimated. Repertoire sampling occurred only after the peak T cell response.

Whether given at about 4 or about 12 weeks, second doses were pooled. A remark on this clone: Its matching antigen is unknown.

TCRdb's copy holds only in-frame clones and misses some; the assay was immunoSEQ multiplex PCR. The table has 150,000 or so clones, more than 85% seen once. Germline V CDR1 and CDR2: LGHNT, FRNRAP. CDR3 size: 15 residues. Losses at the gene ends were 1 base for V and 0 bases for J; bases not matched to a gene: 1. V is TRBV12-5 and J is TRBJ2-5; the match to TRBD1 covers 8 bases. The receptor's source is an adult who received the AZD1222 COVID-19 vaccine. Sequencing was performed on peripheral blood, taken 28 days after the second AZD1222 dose. The CDR3: CASGLGTGHQETQYF. In DNA, the CDR3 is TGTGCTAGTGGTTTGGGGACAGGGCACCAAGAGACCCAGTACTTC.